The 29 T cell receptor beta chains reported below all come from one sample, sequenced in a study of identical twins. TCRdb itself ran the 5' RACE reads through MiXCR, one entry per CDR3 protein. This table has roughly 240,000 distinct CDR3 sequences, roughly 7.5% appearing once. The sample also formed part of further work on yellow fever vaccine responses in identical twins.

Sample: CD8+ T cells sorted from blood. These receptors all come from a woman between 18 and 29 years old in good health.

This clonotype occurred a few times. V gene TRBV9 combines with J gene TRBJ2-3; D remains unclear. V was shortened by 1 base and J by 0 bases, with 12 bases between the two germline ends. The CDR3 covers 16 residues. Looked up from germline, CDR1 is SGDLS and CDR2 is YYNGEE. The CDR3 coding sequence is TGTGCCAGCAGCGTATTCGTGGGCGGTAGCACAGATACGCAGTATTTT. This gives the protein CASSVFVGGSTDTQYF.

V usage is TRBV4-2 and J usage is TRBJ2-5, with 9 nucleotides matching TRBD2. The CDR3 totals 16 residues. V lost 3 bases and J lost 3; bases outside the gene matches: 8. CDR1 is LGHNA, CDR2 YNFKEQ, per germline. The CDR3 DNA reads TGTGCCAGCAGCCAGCCGCTAGCGGGGTCTGAAGAGACCCAGTACTTC. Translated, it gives CASSQPLAGSEETQYF.

CDR3 residues: CASSPYRRGPSYEQYF. The CDR3 bases are TGTGCCAGCAGTCCCTACCGACGGGGGCCCTCCTACGAGCAGTACTTC. The chain recombines TRBV27 with TRBJ2-7, with D perhaps TRBD1 or TRBD2 (6 bases each). The CDR3 covers 16 residues. V shed 5 bases and J shed 0 bases, with 17 bases lying between them. Germline V CDR1 and CDR2: MNHEY, SMNVEV (reference sequence).

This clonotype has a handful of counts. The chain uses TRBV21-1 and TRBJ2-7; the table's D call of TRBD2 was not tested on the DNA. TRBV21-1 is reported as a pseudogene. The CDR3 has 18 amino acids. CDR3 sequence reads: CASSPSCSGRAITYEQYF. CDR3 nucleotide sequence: TGTGCCAGCAGCCCCTCTTGCAGCGGGAGGGCAATAACCTACGAGCAGTACTTC.

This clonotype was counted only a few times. The CDR3 DNA sequence: TGTGCCAGCAGCTTGGTAGGACAGGGGATTTCAGATACGCAGTATTTT. As protein: CASSLVGQGISDTQYF. The rearrangement joins TRBV5-5 to TRBJ2-3; the match to TRBD1 covers 9 bases. The CDR3 is 16 amino acids. V dropped 0 bases and J dropped 4; count of bases not matched to a gene: 6. Germline V gene lookup returns CDR1 SGHKS and CDR2 YYEKEE (reference sequence).

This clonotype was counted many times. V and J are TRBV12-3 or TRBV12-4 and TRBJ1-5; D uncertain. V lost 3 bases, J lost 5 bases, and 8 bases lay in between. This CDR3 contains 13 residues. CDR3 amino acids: CASSFGGDQPQHF. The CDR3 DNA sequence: TGTGCCAGCAGTTTCGGTGGGGATCAGCCCCAGCATTTT.

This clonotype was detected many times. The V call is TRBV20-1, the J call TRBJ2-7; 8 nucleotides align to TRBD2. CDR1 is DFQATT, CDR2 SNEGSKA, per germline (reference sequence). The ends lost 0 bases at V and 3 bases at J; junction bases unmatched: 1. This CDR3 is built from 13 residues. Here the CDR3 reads CSARELAGYEQYF. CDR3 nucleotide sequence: TGCAGTGCTAGAGAGCTAGCGGGCTACGAGCAGTACTTC.

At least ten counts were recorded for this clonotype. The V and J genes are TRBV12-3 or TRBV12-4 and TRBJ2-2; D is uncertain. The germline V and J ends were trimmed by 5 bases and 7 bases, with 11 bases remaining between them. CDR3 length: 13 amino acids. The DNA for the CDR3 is TGTGCCAGCAGTCCTTTTGGTGGCGGGGAGCTGTTTTTT. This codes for CASSPFGGGELFF.

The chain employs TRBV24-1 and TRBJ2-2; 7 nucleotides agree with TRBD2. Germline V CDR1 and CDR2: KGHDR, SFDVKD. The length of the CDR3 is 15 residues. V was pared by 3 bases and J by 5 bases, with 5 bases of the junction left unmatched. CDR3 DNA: TGTGCCACCAGTGATAGACAAGCGGGAACCGGGGAGCTGTTTTTT. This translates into CATSDRQAGTGELFF.

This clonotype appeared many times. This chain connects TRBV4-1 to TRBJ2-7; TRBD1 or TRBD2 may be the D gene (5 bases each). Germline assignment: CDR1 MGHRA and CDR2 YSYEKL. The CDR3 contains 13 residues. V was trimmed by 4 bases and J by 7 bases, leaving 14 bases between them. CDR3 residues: CASSPSWGLEQYV. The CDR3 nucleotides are TGCGCCAGCAGCCCAAGCTGGGGGTTAGAGCAGTACGTC.

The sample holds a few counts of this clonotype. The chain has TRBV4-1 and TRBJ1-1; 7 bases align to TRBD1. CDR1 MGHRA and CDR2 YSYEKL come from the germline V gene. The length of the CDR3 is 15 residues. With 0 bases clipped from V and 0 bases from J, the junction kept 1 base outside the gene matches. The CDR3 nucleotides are TGCGCCAGCAGCCAAGAGACAGGGTTGAACACTGAAGCTTTCTTT. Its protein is CASSQETGLNTEAFF.

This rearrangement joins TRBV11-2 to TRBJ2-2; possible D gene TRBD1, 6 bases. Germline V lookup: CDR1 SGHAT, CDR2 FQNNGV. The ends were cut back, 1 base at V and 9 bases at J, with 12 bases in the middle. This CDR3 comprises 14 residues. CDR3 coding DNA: TGTGCCAGCAGCTTAGGTGGGGGCTGGAGGGAGCTGTTTTTT. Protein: CASSLGGGWRELFF.

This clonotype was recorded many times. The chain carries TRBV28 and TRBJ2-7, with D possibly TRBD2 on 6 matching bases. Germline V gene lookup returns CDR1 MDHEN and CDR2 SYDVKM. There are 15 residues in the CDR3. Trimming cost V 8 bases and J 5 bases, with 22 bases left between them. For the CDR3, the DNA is TGTGCCAGCTCAGATACGGGGCTCGGGGGTGACGAGCAGTACTTC. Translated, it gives CASSDTGLGGDEQYF.

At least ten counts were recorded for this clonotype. Here the CDR3 DNA reads TGCGCCAGCAGCCCGGGACTCGGCGATGAGCAGTTCTTC. Translated: CASSPGLGDEQFF. V and J are TRBV4-1 and TRBJ2-1; weak D call: TRBD2 (6 bases). The CDR3 consists of 13 residues. V shed 4 bases and J shed 8 bases, with 12 bases lying between them. Germline assignment: CDR1 MGHRA and CDR2 YSYEKL.

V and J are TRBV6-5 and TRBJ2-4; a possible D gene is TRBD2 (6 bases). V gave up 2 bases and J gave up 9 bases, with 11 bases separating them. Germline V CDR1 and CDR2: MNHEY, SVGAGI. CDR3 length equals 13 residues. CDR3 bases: TGTGCCAGCAGTTACGAGGGTAGCGGCATTCAGTACTTC. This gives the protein CASSYEGSGIQYF.

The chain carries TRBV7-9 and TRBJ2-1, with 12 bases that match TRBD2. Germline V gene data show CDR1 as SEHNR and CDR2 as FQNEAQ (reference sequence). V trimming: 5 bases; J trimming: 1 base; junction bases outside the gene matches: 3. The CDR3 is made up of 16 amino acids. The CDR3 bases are TGTGCCAGCAGCCCTAGCGGGAGGGGGTCCTACAATGAGCAGTTCTTC. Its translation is CASSPSGRGSYNEQFF.

CDR3 nucleotide sequence: TGTGCCAGCAGCTTAGGATCCGGCGGAGGGTCGCAGTACGTC. This gives the protein CASSLGSGGGSQYV. V and J are TRBV13 and TRBJ2-7; D may be TRBD2 (6 bases). The CDR3 covers 14 residues. Trimming shortened V by 0 bases and J by 9 bases, and 15 bases separated the two germline ends. Germline assignment: CDR1 PRHDT and CDR2 FYEKMQ (reference sequence).

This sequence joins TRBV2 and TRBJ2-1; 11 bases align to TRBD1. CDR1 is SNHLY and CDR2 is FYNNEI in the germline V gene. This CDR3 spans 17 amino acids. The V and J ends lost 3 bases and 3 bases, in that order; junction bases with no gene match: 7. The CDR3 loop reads CASSDVEDRGLYNEQFF. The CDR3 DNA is TGTGCCAGCAGTGATGTCGAGGACAGGGGGCTCTACAATGAGCAGTTCTTC.

The CDR3 loop reads CASSFLSGEYNEQFF. The CDR3 region has the DNA TGTGCCAGCAGCTTCCTTAGCGGGGAATACAATGAGCAGTTCTTC. The chain uses TRBV7-6 and TRBJ2-1; 8 bases align to TRBD2. Per germline, CDR1 SGHVS and CDR2 FNYEAQ. This CDR3 has 15 residues. V dropped 3 bases and J dropped 4; count of bases not matched to a gene: 5.

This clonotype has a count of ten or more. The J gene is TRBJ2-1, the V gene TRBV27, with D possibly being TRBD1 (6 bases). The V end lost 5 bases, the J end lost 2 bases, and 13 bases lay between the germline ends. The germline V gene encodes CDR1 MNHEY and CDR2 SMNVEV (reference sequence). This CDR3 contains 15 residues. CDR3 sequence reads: CASSPRQEPYNEQFF. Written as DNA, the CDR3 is TGTGCCAGCAGTCCCCGACAGGAACCCTACAATGAGCAGTTCTTC.

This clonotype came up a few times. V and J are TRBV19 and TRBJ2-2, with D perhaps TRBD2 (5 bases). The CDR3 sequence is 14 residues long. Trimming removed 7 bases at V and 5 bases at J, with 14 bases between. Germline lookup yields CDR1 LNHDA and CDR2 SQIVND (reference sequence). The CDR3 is CASMAGVGTGELFF. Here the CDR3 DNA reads TGTGCCAGTATGGCGGGCGTGGGGACCGGGGAGCTGTTTTTT. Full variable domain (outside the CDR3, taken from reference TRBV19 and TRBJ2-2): DGGITQSPKYLFRKEGQNVTLSCEQNLNHDAMYWYRQDPGQGLRLIYYSQIVNDFQKGDIAEGYSVSREKKESFPLTVTSAQKNPTAFYLCASMAGVGTGELFFGEGSRLTVL.

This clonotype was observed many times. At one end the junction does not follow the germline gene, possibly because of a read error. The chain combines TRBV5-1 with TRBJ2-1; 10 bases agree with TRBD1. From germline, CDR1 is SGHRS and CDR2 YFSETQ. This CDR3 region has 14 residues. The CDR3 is CASSLGTGDNEQFF. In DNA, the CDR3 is TGTGCCAGCAGTTTGGGGACAGGGGACAATGAGCAGTTCTTC.

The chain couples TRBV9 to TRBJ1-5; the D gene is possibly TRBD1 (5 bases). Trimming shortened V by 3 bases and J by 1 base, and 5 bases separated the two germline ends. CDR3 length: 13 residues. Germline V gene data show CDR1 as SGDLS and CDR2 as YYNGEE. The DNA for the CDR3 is TGTGCCAGCAGCGCAGGGAGCAATCAGCCCCAGCATTTT. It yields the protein CASSAGSNQPQHF.

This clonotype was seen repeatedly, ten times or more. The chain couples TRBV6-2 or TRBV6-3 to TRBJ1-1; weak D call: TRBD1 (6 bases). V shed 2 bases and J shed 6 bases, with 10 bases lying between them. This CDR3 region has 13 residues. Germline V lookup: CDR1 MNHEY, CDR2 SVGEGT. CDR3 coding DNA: TGTGCCAGCAGTTACCTGGGACATGCTGAAGCTTTCTTT. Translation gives CASSYLGHAEAFF.

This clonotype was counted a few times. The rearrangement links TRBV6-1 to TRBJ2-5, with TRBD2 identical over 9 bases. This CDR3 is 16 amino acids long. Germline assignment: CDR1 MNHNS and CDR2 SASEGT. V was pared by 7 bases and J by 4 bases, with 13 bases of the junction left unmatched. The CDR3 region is CASTLIAGAEGETQYF. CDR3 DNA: TGTGCCAGCACTCTAATAGCGGGGGCCGAGGGAGAGACCCAGTACTTC.

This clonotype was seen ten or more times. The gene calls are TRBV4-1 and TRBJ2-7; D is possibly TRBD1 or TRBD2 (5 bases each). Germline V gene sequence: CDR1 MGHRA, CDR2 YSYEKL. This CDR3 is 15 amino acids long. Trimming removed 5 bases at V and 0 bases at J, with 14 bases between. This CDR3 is CASSVRDLSSYEQYF. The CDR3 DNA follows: TGCGCCAGCAGCGTCCGGGACCTAAGCTCCTACGAGCAGTACTTC.

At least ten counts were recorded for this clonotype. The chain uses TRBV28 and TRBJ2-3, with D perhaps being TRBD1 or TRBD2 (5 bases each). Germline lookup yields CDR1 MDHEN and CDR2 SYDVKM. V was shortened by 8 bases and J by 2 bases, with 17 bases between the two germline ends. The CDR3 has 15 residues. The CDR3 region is CASYPRGPDTDTQYF. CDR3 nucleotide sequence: TGTGCCAGCTACCCCCGGGGACCGGACACAGATACGCAGTATTTT.

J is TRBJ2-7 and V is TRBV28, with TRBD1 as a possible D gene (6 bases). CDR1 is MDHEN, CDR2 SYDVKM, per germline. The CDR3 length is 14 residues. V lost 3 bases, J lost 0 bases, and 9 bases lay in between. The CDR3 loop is CASSLGASSYEQYV. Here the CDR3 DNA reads TGTGCCAGCAGTTTGGGGGCCAGCTCCTACGAGCAGTACGTC.

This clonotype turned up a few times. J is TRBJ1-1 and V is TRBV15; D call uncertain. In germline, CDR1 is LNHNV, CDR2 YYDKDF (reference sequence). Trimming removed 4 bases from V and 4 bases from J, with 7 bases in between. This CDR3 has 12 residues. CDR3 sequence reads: CATSTHLTEAFF. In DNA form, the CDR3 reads TGTGCCACCAGCACTCACCTCACTGAAGCTTTCTTT. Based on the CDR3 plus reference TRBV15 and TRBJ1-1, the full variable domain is DAMVIQNPRYQVTQFGKPVTLSCSQTLNHNVMYWYQQKSSQAPKLLFHYYDKDFNNEADTPDNFQSRRPNTSFCFLDIRSPGLGDTAMYLCATSTHLTEAFFGQGTRLTVV.